This T cell receptor (beta chain) comes out of a study of blood T cell repertoires in COVID-19. Whole-study context: Sites across the United States, Italy and Spain contributed samples from acute and convalescent COVID-19.

Patients at the Seattle site were enrolled during active infection and followed longitudinally. V shed 3 bases and J 2 bases; nucleotides not matched to a gene: 4. The CDR3 is 14 residues long. The germline V gene has CDR1 SEHNR and CDR2 FQNEAQ (reference sequence). TCRdb's table, derived via immunoSEQ multiplex PCR, lists solely in-frame clones and lacks some. The data show just over 250,000 clones, more than 85% seen once. The specimen sequenced was peripheral blood. This TCR was recovered from a person aged 18 to 30 with COVID-19, enrolled during active disease. The chain combines TRBV7-9 with TRBJ2-7; 7 bases map to TRBD1. This chain's CDR3 is CASSFGDSTYEQYF. Written as DNA, the CDR3 is TGTGCCAGCAGCTTCGGGGACAGCACCTACGAGCAGTACTTC.